The clone carrying this T cell receptor beta chain has just a few counts. Its matching antigen is unknown. The V gene's germline CDR1 is LGHNA and CDR2 YSLEER. CDR3 length: 15 amino acids. The V and J ends lost 1 base and 7 bases respectively, with 14 bases between them. This specimen comes from a study of blood T cells in healthy people across ages. Study conclusions and caveats: Roughly linear age-related decline in beta diversity appeared, significant by age around 38.

A J-beta primer mix and a sample-barcoded 5' primer were used in a second PCR of about 7 to 12 cycles. TCRdb reprocessed the 5' RACE reads via MiXCR and lists one record per CDR3 protein. Of over 1,500,000 distinct CDR3 sequences listed, 49% are singletons. This TCR derives from a woman aged 40 to 50 in good health. Sample: blood. The J gene is TRBJ2-1, the V gene TRBV4-3; D tentatively fits TRBD1 or TRBD2 (5 bases each). In nucleotides, the CDR3 is TGCGCCAGCAGCCAAGTCGGGACCGCACAGAATGAGCAGTTCTTC. Protein: CASSQVGTAQNEQFF.